These T cell receptor beta chains were read from a single sample in a study of shared clonotypes between healthy human individuals. Measured with immunoSEQ multiplex PCR; TCRdb has only the in-frame clones, and not every one. Of over 1.4 million clones listed, roughly 96% are singletons. Sequencing used naive CD4+ T cells sorted from blood. The origin of the receptors is a young man in good health. Each CDR3 is given with its conserved first and last residue. Each record gives: V gene, J gene, CDR3 protein.

>TRBV7-9|TRBJ2-3
CGTTSTDTQYF
>TRBV5-1|TRBJ1-3
CASSLIPAPAGNTIYF
>TRBV6-5|TRBJ1-4
CASSYTVFGAQEKLFF
>TRBV6-5|TRBJ2-3
CASSAGTGATDTQYF
>TRBV25-1|TRBJ2-1
CASSESPSHEQFF
>TRBV28|TRBJ2-7
CASSLYRTSGTYEQYF
>TRBV19|TRBJ1-2
CASRPQGNYGYTF
>TRBV13|TRBJ2-1
CASSKLPQSADQIIAGVYNEQFF
>TRBV28|TRBJ2-5
CASSLSSFTGRMETQYF
>TRBV29-1|TRBJ2-2
CSVGQGRGELFF
>TRBV5-4|TRBJ2-1
CASSRGSEQFF
>TRBV20-1|TRBJ2-7
CSARGYEQYF
>TRBV9|TRBJ2-2
CASSVLSLAANTGELFF
>TRBV6-1|TRBJ2-1
CASREGWNNEQFF
>TRBV6-5|TRBJ2-7
CASSYSRGAYEQYF
>TRBV15|TRBJ1-1
CATSRDGGNTEAFF
>TRBV6-5|TRBJ2-3
CASSRTGGLDTQYF
>TRBV11-2|TRBJ2-7
CASSATTSYEQYF
>TRBV7-2|TRBJ2-2
CASSQFLDRSTGELFF
>TRBV30|TRBJ2-7
CAWSEDRGSYEQYF
>TRBV7-2|TRBJ1-3
CASSLAGAAVSPIYF
>TRBV18|TRBJ2-2
CASTRRADTGELFF
>TRBV11-2|TRBJ1-3
CASSSHNTIYF
>TRBV30|TRBJ1-2
CAWSGRLDYGYTF
>TRBV27|TRBJ1-5
CASSVDRAQPQHF
>TRBV5-1|TRBJ2-7
CASSSSTYEQYF
>TRBV19|TRBJ1-5
CASCIGGGWKQPQHF
>TRBV6-6|TRBJ2-1
CASSGTPTYNEQFF
>TRBV29-1|TRBJ1-1
CSVIASRYEAFF
>TRBV11-2|TRBJ2-1
CASSPTSGSYNEQFF
>TRBV29-1|TRBJ1-2
CSTLAGGYTF
>TRBV7-8|TRBJ2-5
CASSFRATGLETQYF
>TRBV7-2|TRBJ2-1
CASSFIKGRGNEQFF
>TRBV5-1|TRBJ2-2
CASTLLAGGNTGELFF
>TRBV5-1|TRBJ1-2
CASTLSPSEEGYGYTF
>TRBV6-1|TRBJ2-7
CASSNGQTSYEQYF
>TRBV9|TRBJ1-3
CASSVGGVGGVIGNTIYF
>TRBV18|TRBJ2-7
CASSLGTGSYEQYF
>TRBV19|TRBJ2-6
CASSLAVISGANVLTF
>TRBV28|TRBJ1-5
CASSPLFLGNQPQHF
>TRBV2|TRBJ1-5
CASSSGQGGNQPQHF
>TRBV28|TRBJ1-1
CASSLFLTGANTEAFF
>TRBV5-5|TRBJ2-1
CASSLNPAGWEQFF
>TRBV18|TRBJ2-7
CASSPDSSSYEQYF
>TRBV20-1|TRBJ2-5
CSAPRGTQYF
>TRBV7-6|TRBJ2-1
CASSLQRENEQFF
>TRBV27|TRBJ2-1
CASSPLGGRTYNEQFF
>TRBV18|TRBJ2-7
CASSPGTGFYEQYF
>TRBV7-2|TRBJ2-1
CASSLEMSGSSYNEQFF
>TRBV25-1|TRBJ2-1
CASSESLAGGLLLF
>TRBV11-2|TRBJ2-5
CASSLRTGGGWETQYF
>TRBV9|TRBJ1-1
CASSPENWGTEAFF
>TRBV19|TRBJ2-7
CASSPRSPLAGGPYEQYF
>TRBV4-3|TRBJ1-3
CASSQDIGGIGNTIYF
>TRBV7-2|TRBJ2-7
CASSSFGGSSYEQYF